The rows below give T cell receptor beta chains drawn from one sample of a study of blood T cell repertoires in COVID-19. Clones were sequenced by immunoSEQ multiplex PCR, and TCRdb holds only the in-frame ones, with some missing. This table has some 280,000 clones, approximately 88% appearing once. Sequencing was performed on peripheral blood. The receptor source for this set is a woman aged 40 to 55 who had recovered from COVID-19. Both conserved end residues are part of each CDR3. The D gene is left open where the match is weak. The size field is filled for only some rows; it gives once, few, many or a size class.

j_call,v_call,clone_size,d_call,cdr3_aa,cdr3_nt
TRBJ1-6,TRBV28,.,.,CASLRTGSSYNSPLHF,TGTGCCAGCCTTCGGACGGGGAGCTCCTATAATTCACCCCTCCACTTT
TRBJ2-3,TRBV4-2,.,TRBD2,CASREDLAVTDTQYF,TGTGCCAGCCGAGAAGATCTAGCGGTTACAGATACGCAGTATTTT
TRBJ2-7,TRBV7-2,.,.,CASSPGSAYTLYEQYF,TGTGCCAGCAGCCCGGGATCTGCCTACACCTTATACGAGCAGTACTTC
TRBJ2-2,TRBV10-2,.,.,CASSEKDLSPNTGELFF,TGCGCCAGCAGTGAAAAGGACTTAAGCCCTAACACCGGGGAGCTGTTTTTT
TRBJ1-3,TRBV29-1,.,.,CSVVREAGNTIYF,TGCAGCGTTGTCCGGGAGGCTGGAAACACCATATATTTT
TRBJ2-3,TRBV27,.,TRBD2,CASSPRLAGGTDTQYF,TGTGCCAGCAGTCCGCGACTAGCGGGGGGCACAGATACGCAGTATTTT
TRBJ2-3,TRBV15,.,.,CATSRDLRGNTQYF,TGTGCCACCAGCAGAGATCTAAGAGGGAATACGCAGTATTTT
TRBJ1-1,TRBV2,.,TRBD1,CASSHRGLSTEAFF,TGTGCCAGCAGTCACAGGGGTCTTAGCACTGAAGCTTTCTTT
TRBJ2-1,TRBV5-5,.,TRBD2,CASSLASSGSGYNEQFF,TGTGCCAGCAGCTTGGCCTCTAGCGGGAGCGGATACAATGAGCAGTTCTTC
TRBJ2-7,TRBV19,.,TRBD2,CASSIRGPGTSGSYEQYF,TGTGCCAGTAGTATTAGGGGCCCCGGGACTAGCGGGAGCTACGAGCAGTACTTC
TRBJ2-3,TRBV7-2,.,TRBD1,CASSSGQGVADTQYF,TGTGCCAGCAGTAGCGGACAGGGCGTTGCAGATACGCAGTATTTT
TRBJ2-7,TRBV27,once,.,CASSVRDTYEQYF,TGTGCCAGCAGTGTACGGGACACCTACGAGCAGTACTTC
TRBJ2-1,TRBV10-3,.,.,CAISEARRVEDNEQFF,TGTGCCATCAGTGAGGCTAGGCGGGTGGAAGACAATGAGCAGTTCTTC
TRBJ2-2,TRBV7-8,.,TRBD1,CASSEGQGGNTGELFF,TGTGCCAGCAGCGAGGGACAGGGAGGGAACACCGGGGAGCTGTTTTTT
TRBJ2-5,TRBV9,once,.,CASSVEGGYQETQYF,TGTGCCAGCAGCGTAGAAGGAGGCTACCAAGAGACCCAGTACTTC
TRBJ1-4,TRBV5-5,.,.,CASSLAGNNEKLFF,TGTGCCAGCAGCTTGGCGGGGAATAATGAAAAACTGTTTTTT
TRBJ1-2,TRBV27,.,.,CATLERSLYGYTF,TGTGCCACCCTTGAACGGTCGCTCTATGGCTACACCTTC
TRBJ2-1,TRBV10-1,once,.,CASSDLSNEQFF,TGCGCCAGCAGTGATCTCTCCAATGAGCAGTTCTTC
TRBJ1-5,TRBV5-5,once,TRBD1,CASSAGTGDNQPQHF,TGTGCCAGCAGCGCGGGGACAGGGGATAATCAGCCCCAGCATTTT
TRBJ2-7,TRBV7-9,.,TRBD1,CASSTSTTGSYEQYF,TGTGCCAGCAGCACATCTACGACAGGGAGCTACGAGCAGTACTTC
TRBJ2-3,TRBV30,once,TRBD1,CAWSRGTGVDTQYF,TGTGCCTGGAGTCGAGGGACAGGAGTAGATACGCAGTATTTT
TRBJ2-2,TRBV11-2,.,.,CASNQDYLGGELFF,TGTGCCAGCAACCAGGACTACCTGGGCGGGGAGCTGTTTTTT
TRBJ2-7,TRBV2,once,TRBD2,CASSEVSLAGGPYEQYF,TGTGCCAGCAGTGAAGTCTCACTAGCGGGAGGGCCGTACGAGCAGTACTTC
TRBJ2-1,TRBV11-2,.,.,CASSLQQGWNEQFF,TGTGCCAGCAGCTTACAACAGGGATGGAATGAGCAGTTCTTC
TRBJ2-5,TRBV5-1,.,TRBD1,CASSLGTGGPETQYF,TGCGCCAGCAGCTTGGGGACAGGGGGCCCAGAGACCCAGTACTTC
TRBJ2-1,TRBV18,once,TRBD2,CASSPNQPGLGSYNEQFF,TGTGCCAGCTCACCGAATCAACCGGGACTAGGCTCCTACAATGAGCAGTTCTTC
TRBJ1-5,TRBV27,.,.,CASSSLQGFNQPQHF,TGTGCCAGCAGTTCACTCCAGGGGTTCAATCAGCCCCAGCATTTT
TRBJ2-2,TRBV5-5,.,TRBD2,CASSLETSGTANTGELFF,TGTGCCAGCAGCTTAGAGACTAGCGGGACCGCGAACACCGGGGAGCTGTTTTTT
TRBJ2-2,TRBV2,once,.,CASSGVQTNTGELFF,TGTGCCAGCAGTGGGGTACAGACGAACACCGGGGAGCTGTTTTTT
TRBJ2-2,TRBV19,.,TRBD1,CASKGQGGGELFF,TGTGCCAGCAAAGGACAGGGAGGCGGGGAGCTGTTTTTT
TRBJ2-1,TRBV9,.,TRBD2,CASSVGGSSGYNEQFF,TGTGCCAGCAGCGTAGGGGGGTCTAGCGGTTACAATGAGCAGTTCTTC
TRBJ2-3,TRBV11-3,.,.,CASSLGAGSTDTQYF,TGTGCCAGCAGCTTAGGTGCGGGAAGCACAGATACGCAGTATTTT
TRBJ2-5,TRBV10-3,.,TRBD1,CAISESTGDQETQYF,TGTGCCATCAGTGAGTCAACAGGGGACCAAGAGACCCAGTACTTC
TRBJ2-4,TRBV3-1/TRBV3-2,.,TRBD2,CASSQTSGRAAGNIQYF,TGTGCCAGCAGCCAGACTAGCGGGAGGGCTGCTGGAAACATTCAGTACTTC
TRBJ2-2,TRBV10-3,.,TRBD2,CAISESAASGRYTGELFF,TGTGCCATCAGTGAGTCCGCGGCTAGCGGGAGGTATACCGGGGAGCTGTTTTTT
TRBJ2-1,TRBV12-5,.,.,CASGLVRTPPGDNYEQFF,TGTGCTAGTGGTTTGGTACGGACCCCTCCCGGGGACAACTATGAGCAGTTCTTC
TRBJ2-5,TRBV5-1,.,.,CASSLTGLQGGETQYF,TGCGCCAGCAGCTTAACGGGCCTACAGGGTGGGGAGACCCAGTACTTC
TRBJ2-1,TRBV27,.,.,CATGVYNEQFF,TGTGCCACCGGAGTGTACAATGAGCAGTTCTTC
TRBJ2-7,TRBV5-4,.,TRBD2,CASSLRLAGEGEQYF,TGTGCCAGCAGCTTGAGATTAGCGGGAGAGGGTGAGCAGTACTTC
TRBJ2-6,TRBV12-5,.,.,CASAPGVNNVLTF,TGTGCTAGTGCTCCCGGGGTCAACAACGTCCTGACTTTC
TRBJ2-2,TRBV3-1/TRBV3-2,.,.,CASSLSVGELFF,TGTGCCAGCAGCCTTTCAGTCGGGGAGCTGTTTTTT
TRBJ2-1,TRBV14,.,.,CASSSDRYNEQFF,TGTGCCAGCAGCAGTGACAGGTACAATGAGCAGTTCTTC
TRBJ2-5,TRBV13,.,TRBD2,CASSLGGTSPQETQYF,TGTGCCAGCAGCTTAGGAGGGACTAGCCCCCAAGAGACCCAGTACTTC
TRBJ2-1,TRBV7-3,once,TRBD2,CASSSGTSGRALFNEQFF,TGTGCCAGCAGCTCCGGGACTAGCGGGAGGGCCCTCTTTAATGAGCAGTTCTTC
TRBJ2-1,TRBV12-5,.,TRBD1,CASGLVWTGTGYNEQFF,TGTGCTAGTGGTTTGGTCTGGACCGGGACAGGATACAATGAGCAGTTCTTC